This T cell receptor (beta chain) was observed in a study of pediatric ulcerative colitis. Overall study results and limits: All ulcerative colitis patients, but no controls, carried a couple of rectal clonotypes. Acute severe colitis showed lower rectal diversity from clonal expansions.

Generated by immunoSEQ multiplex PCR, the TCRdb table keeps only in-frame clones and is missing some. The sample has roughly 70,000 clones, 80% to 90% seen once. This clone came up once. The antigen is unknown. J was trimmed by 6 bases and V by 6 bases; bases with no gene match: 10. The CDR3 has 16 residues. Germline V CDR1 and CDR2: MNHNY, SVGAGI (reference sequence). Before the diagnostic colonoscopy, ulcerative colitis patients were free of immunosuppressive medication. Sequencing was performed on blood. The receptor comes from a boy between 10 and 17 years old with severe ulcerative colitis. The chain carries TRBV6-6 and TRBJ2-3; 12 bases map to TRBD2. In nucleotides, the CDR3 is TGTGCCAGCAGGTCGACTAGCGGGAGCCACACGGATACGCAGTATTTT. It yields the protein CASRSTSGSHTDTQYF.